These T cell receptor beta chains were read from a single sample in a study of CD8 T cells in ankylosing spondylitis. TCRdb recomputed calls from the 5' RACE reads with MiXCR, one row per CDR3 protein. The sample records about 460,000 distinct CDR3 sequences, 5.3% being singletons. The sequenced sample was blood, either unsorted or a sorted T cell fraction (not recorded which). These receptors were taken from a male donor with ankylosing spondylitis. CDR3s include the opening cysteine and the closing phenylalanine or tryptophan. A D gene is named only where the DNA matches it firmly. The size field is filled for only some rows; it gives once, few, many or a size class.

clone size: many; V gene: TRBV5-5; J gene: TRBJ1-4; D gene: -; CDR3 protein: CASSLGGEKLFF; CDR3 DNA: TGTGCCAGCAGCTTGGGGGGTGAAAAACTGTTTTTT
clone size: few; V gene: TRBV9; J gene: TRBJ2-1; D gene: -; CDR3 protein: CASSPGGGANIWDEQFF; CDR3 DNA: TGTGCCAGCAGCCCCGGAGGCGGGGCCAACATCTGGGATGAGCAGTTCTTC
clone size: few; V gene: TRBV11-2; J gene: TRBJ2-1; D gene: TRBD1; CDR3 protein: CASSSLRDRGDEQFF; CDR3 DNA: TGTGCCAGCAGCTCCCTCCGGGACAGGGGCGATGAGCAGTTCTTC
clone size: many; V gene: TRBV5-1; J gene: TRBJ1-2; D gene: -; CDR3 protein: CASSGGSFYGYTF; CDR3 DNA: TGCGCCAGCAGCGGCGGGTCCTTCTATGGCTACACCTTC
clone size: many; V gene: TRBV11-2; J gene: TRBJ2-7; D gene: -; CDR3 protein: CASSLKEGRSGSEIYEQYF; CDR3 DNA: TGTGCCAGCAGCTTAAAGGAGGGGCGGAGCGGGTCGGAGATTTACGAGCAGTACTTC
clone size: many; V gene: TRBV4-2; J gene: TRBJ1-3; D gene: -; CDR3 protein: CASSQDPGVGNTIYF; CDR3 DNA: TGTGCCAGCAGCCAAGATCCGGGGGTAGGAAACACCATATATTTT
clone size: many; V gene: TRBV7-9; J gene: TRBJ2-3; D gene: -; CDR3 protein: CASSFPDLDTQYF; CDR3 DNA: TGTGCCAGCAGCTTCCCTGACTTAGATACGCAGTATTTT
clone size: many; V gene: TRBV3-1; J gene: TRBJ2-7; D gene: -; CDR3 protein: CASSQGGGFGSYEQYF; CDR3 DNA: TGTGCCAGCAGCCAAGGAGGAGGGTTTGGCTCCTACGAGCAGTACTTC
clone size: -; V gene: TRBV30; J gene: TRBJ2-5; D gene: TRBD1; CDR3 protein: CAWRGQGGTQYF; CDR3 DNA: TGTGCCTGGAGGGGACAGGGTGGGACCCAGTACTTC
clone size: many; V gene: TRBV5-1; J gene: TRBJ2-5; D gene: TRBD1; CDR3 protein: CASSFQPTTGDRRKETQYF; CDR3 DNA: TGCGCCAGCAGCTTCCAACCCACTACGGGGGACAGGAGAAAAGAGACCCAGTACTTC
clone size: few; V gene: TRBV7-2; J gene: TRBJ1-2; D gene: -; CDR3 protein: CASSLWKDGYTF; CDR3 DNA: TGTGCCAGCAGCTTATGGAAGGATGGCTACACCTTC
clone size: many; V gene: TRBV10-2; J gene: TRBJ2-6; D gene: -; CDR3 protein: CASSVQGQSGANVLTF; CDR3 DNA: TGCGCCAGCAGTGTGCAGGGGCAATCTGGGGCCAACGTCCTGACTTTC
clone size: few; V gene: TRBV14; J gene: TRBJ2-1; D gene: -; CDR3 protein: CASSQERGATYNEQFF; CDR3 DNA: TGTGCCAGCAGCCAGGAAAGGGGGGCTACCTACAATGAGCAGTTCTTC
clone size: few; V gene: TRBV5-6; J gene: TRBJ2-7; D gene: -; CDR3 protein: CASGPGLHYEQYF; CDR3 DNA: TGTGCCAGCGGCCCCGGACTCCACTACGAGCAGTACTTC
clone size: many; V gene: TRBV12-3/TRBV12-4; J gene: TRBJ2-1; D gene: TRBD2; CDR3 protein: CASSRPLAGGYNEQFF; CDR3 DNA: TGTGCCAGCAGCCGTCCCCTAGCGGGGGGGTACAATGAGCAGTTCTTC
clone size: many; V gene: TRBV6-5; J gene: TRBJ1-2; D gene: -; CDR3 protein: CASSYSSSYGYTF; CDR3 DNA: TGTGCCAGCAGTTACTCGAGCAGCTATGGCTACACCTTC
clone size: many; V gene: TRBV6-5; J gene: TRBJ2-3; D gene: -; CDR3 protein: CASSYVGGDTQYF; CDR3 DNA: TGTGCCAGCAGTTACGTTGGGGGAGATACGCAGTATTTT
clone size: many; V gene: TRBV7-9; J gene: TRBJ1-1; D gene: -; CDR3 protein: CASSIGNTEAFF; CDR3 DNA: TGTGCCAGCAGTATCGGCAACACTGAAGCTTTCTTT
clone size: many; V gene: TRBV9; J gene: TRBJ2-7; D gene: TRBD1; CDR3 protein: CASSEGQASSYEQYF; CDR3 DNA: TGTGCCAGCAGCGAGGGACAGGCAAGCTCCTACGAGCAGTACTTC
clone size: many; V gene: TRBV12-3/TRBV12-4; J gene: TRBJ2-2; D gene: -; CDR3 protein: CAFGGNTGELFF; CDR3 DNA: TGTGCCTTCGGAGGGAACACCGGGGAGCTGTTTTTT
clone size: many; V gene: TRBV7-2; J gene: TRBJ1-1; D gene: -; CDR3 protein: CASSLNGGADTEAFF; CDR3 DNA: TGTGCCAGCAGCTTAAATGGGGGCGCGGATACTGAAGCTTTCTTT
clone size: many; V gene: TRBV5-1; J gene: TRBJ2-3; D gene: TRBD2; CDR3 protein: CASRLAGGSADTQYF; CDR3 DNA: TGCGCCAGCAGACTAGCGGGAGGTTCGGCAGATACGCAGTATTTT
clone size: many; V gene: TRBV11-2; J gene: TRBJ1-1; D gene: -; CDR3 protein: CASSEGDYYTEAFF; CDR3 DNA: TGTGCCAGCAGCGAGGGGGACTATTACACTGAAGCTTTCTTT
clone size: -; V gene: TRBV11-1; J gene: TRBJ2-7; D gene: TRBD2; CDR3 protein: CASSPQYTAGGRVSEQYF; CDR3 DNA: TGTGCCAGCAGCCCCCAATATACAGCGGGGGGTCGGGTAAGCGAGCAGTACTTC
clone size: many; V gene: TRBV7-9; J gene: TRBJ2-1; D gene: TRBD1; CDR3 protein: CASSYSDRGSYNEQFF; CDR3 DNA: TGTGCCAGCAGCTACTCCGACAGGGGCTCCTACAATGAGCAGTTCTTC
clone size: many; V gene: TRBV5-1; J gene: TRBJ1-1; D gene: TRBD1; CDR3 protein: CASSSTGGVTEAFF; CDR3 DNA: TGCGCCAGCAGCTCGACAGGGGGTGTGACTGAAGCTTTCTTT
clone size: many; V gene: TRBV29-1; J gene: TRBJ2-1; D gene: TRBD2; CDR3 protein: CSVEVLDTSGKGYRNEQFF; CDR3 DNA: TGCAGCGTTGAAGTCTTGGATACTAGCGGGAAGGGTTATCGCAATGAGCAGTTCTTC
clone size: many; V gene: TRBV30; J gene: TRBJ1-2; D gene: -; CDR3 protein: CAWSAQGRGGYTF; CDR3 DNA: TGTGCCTGGAGTGCTCAGGGAAGAGGTGGCTACACCTTC
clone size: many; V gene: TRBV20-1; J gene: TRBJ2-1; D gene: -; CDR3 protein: CSASEAASYNEQFF; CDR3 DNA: TGCAGTGCTAGCGAAGCGGCCTCCTACAATGAGCAGTTCTTC
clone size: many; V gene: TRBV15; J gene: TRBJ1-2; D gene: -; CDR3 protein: CATSRDQSPNYGYTF; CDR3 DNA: TGTGCCACCAGCAGAGATCAGAGCCCTAACTATGGCTACACCTTC
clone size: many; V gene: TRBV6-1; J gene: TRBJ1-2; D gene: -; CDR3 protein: CASRSGGHNYGYTF; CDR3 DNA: TGTGCCAGCAGGAGTGGGGGACACAACTATGGCTACACCTTC
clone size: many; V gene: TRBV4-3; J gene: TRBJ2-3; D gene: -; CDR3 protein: CASSQVAGGSTDTQYF; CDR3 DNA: TGCGCCAGCAGCCAAGTTGCCGGCGGTAGCACAGATACGCAGTATTTT
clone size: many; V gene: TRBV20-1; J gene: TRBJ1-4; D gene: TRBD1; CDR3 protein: CSAPAGGNPKKLFF; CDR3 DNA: TGCAGTGCTCCGGCAGGGGGCAACCCAAAAAAACTGTTTTTT
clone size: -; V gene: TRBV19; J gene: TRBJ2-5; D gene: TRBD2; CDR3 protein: CASSLLAGAPGETQYF; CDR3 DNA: TGTGCCAGTAGTCTACTAGCGGGAGCCCCGGGAGAGACCCAGTACTTC
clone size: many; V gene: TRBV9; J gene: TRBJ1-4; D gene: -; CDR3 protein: CASSVGTGGEKLFF; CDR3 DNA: TGTGCCAGCAGCGTAGGGACCGGAGGGGAAAAACTGTTTTTT
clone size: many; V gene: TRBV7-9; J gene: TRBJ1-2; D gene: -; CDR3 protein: CASSSTSAYGYTF; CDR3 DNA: TGTGCCAGCAGCTCCACCTCGGCCTATGGCTACACCTTC
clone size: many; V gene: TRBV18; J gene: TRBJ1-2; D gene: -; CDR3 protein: CASSPPGHNNGYTF; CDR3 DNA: TGTGCCAGCTCACCACCGGGACATAATAATGGCTACACCTTC
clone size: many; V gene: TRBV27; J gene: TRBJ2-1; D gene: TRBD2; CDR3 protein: CASSTRQASGVSYNEQFF; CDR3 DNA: TGTGCCAGCAGTACGCGCCAGGCTAGCGGGGTATCCTACAATGAGCAGTTCTTC
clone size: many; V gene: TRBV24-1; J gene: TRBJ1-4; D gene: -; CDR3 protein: CATSSRSGGELFF; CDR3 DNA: TGTGCCACCAGTAGTAGGAGTGGAGGGGAACTGTTTTTT
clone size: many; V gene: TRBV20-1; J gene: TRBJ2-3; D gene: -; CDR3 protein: CSASDGKGTDTQYF; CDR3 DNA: TGCAGTGCTAGTGACGGGAAAGGAACAGATACGCAGTATTTT
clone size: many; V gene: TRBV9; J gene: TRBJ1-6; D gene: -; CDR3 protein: CASSVGGGSYNSPLHF; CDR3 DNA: TGTGCCAGCAGCGTAGGTGGAGGCAGTTATAATTCACCCCTCCACTTT
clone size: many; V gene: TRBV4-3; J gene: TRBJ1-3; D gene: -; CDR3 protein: CASSQDRSSGNTIYF; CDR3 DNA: TGCGCCAGCAGCCAAGACCGATCCTCTGGAAACACCATATATTTT
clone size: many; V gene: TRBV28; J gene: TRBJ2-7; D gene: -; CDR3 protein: CASSLSTLSYEQYF; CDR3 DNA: TGTGCCAGCAGTTTATCCACTCTTTCCTACGAGCAGTACTTC
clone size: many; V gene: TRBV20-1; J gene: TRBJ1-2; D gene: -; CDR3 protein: CSARDPGHGLGGYTF; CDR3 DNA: TGCAGTGCTAGAGATCCGGGACACGGGTTGGGTGGCTACACCTTC
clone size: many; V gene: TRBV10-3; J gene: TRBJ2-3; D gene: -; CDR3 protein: CAISRGWTDTQYF; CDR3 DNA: TGTGCCATCAGTAGGGGGTGGACAGATACGCAGTATTTT
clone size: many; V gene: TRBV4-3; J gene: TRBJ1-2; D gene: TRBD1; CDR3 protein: CASSQFARTGATNYGYTF; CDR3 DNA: TGCGCCAGCAGCCAATTTGCCCGGACAGGGGCAACCAACTATGGCTACACCTTC
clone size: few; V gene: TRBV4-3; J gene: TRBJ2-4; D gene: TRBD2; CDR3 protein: CASSRDSGANLGGAKNIQYF; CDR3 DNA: TGCGCCAGCAGCCGGGATAGCGGGGCGAACCTCGGGGGGGCCAAAAACATTCAGTACTTC
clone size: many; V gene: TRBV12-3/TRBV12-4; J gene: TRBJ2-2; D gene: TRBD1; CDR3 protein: CASRIQGGAGELFF; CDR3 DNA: TGTGCCAGCAGAATACAGGGGGGAGCCGGGGAGCTGTTTTTT
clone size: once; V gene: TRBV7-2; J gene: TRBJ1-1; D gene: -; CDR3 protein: CASRDGTSRFQEAFF; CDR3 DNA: TGTGCCAGCAGGGATGGGACAAGTCGCTTTCAAGAAGCTTTCTTT
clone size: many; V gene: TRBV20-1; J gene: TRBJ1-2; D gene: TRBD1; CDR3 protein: CSAVGQGRGYTF; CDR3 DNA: TGCAGTGCCGTGGGACAGGGCAGGGGCTACACCTTC
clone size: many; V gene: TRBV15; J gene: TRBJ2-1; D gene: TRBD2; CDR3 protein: CATSRGLAGGNEQFF; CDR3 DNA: TGTGCCACCAGCAGGGGACTAGCGGGGGGCAATGAGCAGTTCTTC
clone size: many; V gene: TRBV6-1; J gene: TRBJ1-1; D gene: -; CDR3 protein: CASREGGDTEAFF; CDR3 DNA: TGTGCCAGCAGAGAAGGGGGGGACACTGAAGCTTTCTTT
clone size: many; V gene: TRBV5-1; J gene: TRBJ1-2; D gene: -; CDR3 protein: CASSLGWDTYGYTF; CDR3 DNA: TGCGCCAGCAGCTTGGGGTGGGATACCTATGGCTACACCTTC
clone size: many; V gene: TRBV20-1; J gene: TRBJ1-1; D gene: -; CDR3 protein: CSASIGAAGGAFF; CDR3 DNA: TGCAGTGCCTCAATAGGGGCGGCCGGAGGGGCTTTCTTT
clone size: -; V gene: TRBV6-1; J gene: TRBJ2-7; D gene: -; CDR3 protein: CASRFDRSREQYF; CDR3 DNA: TGTGCCAGCAGATTCGACAGGTCGCGGGAGCAGTACTTC